The clone carrying this T cell receptor (beta chain) was counted ten times or more. Its antigen is not identified. The data were taken from a study of metastatic and nonmetastatic thyroid tumors. Study-wide context: Repertoire data that came from the blood and tumor or nodule tissue of malignant and benign thyroid patients were compared. Regarding the study as a whole: Relative to benign nodules, malignant thyroid tumors were reportedly characterized by significantly elevated TCR beta diversity in blood and tumor.

V lost 2 bases and J 5 bases, leaving 16 bases between the germline ends. The germline gives CDR1 SNHLY, CDR2 FYNNEI. The CDR3 is 16 residues long. Patients were all untreated before their thyroid surgery. TCRdb used MiXCR to call clones anew from the PCR reads. The sample gives over 70,000 clones, more than 15% of which show up once; roughly 12% is in the top ten. Material: blood. The origin of this receptor is a female donor with papillary thyroid cancer or a benign thyroid nodule (not recorded which). Some clones in this sample may be carry-over from other donors' samples. The chain links TRBV2 to TRBJ2-1; possibly TRBD1 for D (6 bases). The DNA for the CDR3 is TGTGCCAGCAGTGAATGGGAACAGGGTCCCAACAATGAGCAGTTCTTC. Its protein is CASSEWEQGPNNEQFF.